This T cell receptor beta chain was sequenced for a study of cytomegalovirus exposure and HLA in healthy donors. General study results and limits: At a 0.05 false discovery rate, a later analysis found over 15,000 TCR beta sequences to be associated with HLA alleles.

In regard to this clone: Its antigen remains unidentified.

PCR primers comprised 60 Vbeta and 13 Jbeta primers. TCRdb's table, derived via immunoSEQ multiplex PCR, lists solely in-frame clones and lacks some. Of over 85,000 clones in the sample, about 80% were seen once. After removal of 7 bases from V and 5 bases from J, the junction contained 6 bases not matched to a gene. CDR3 size: 14 residues. The germline V gene encodes CDR1 SQVTM and CDR2 ANQGSEA. Sequencing input: PBMCs. V usage is TRBV29-1 and J usage is TRBJ2-5, with 14 positions matching TRBD2. The sequence was collected from a woman aged 60-70 years in good health and CMV-seropositive. CDR3 residues: CSGGTSGSGETQYF. DNA of the CDR3: TGCAGCGGTGGGACTAGCGGGAGTGGGGAGACCCAGTACTTC. The full variable domain, its missing parts supplied by reference TRBV29-1 and TRBJ2-5, is SAVISQKPSRDICQRGTSLTIQCQVDSQVTMMFWYRQQPGQSLTLIATANQGSEATYESGFVIDKFPISRPNLTFSTLTVSNMSPEDSSIYLCSGGTSGSGETQYFGPGTRLLVL.